This TCR beta chain was retrieved from a study of cytomegalovirus exposure and HLA in healthy donors. CDR1 and CDR2 from the germline V gene are SGHVS and FNYEAQ. The ends were cut back, 5 bases at V and 5 bases at J, with 25 bases in the middle. The CDR3 is 17 amino acids. This clone was picked up a small number of times. No antigen is known for it. Overall study findings and caveats: As was reported, the HLA-A and HLA-B alleles of most subjects were accurately predicted from TCR beta sequences. The authors excluded some V segments, including TRBV6-2 and TRBV6-3, as indistinguishable.

Vbeta (60) and Jbeta (13) primers were used in the PCR. Profiling relied on immunoSEQ multiplex PCR, and the TCRdb table lists in-frame clones only, not all of them. The repertoire consists of about 90,000 clones, with over 60% occurring once and the leading ten covering about 22%. Sequencing input: PBMCs. The V gene is TRBV7-6, the J gene TRBJ2-7; TRBD2 is a possible D gene (7 bases). The sequence derives from a woman in her forties or fifties in good health and CMV-seropositive. In DNA, the CDR3 is TGTGCCAGCAGCCCATTTCTGGGGGGGCAGGGTGGTGACGAGCAGTACTTC. It encodes CASSPFLGGQGGDEQYF. Full variable domain (rest looked up from reference TRBV7-6 and TRBJ2-7): GAGVSQSPRYKVTKRGQDVALRCDPISGHVSLYWYRQALGQGPEFLTYFNYEAQQDKSGLPNDRFSAERPEGSISTLTIQRTEQRDSAMYRCASSPFLGGQGGDEQYFGPGTRLTVT.